This T cell receptor (beta chain) was recovered during a study of blood T cell repertoires in COVID-19. The repertoire was sequenced with immunoSEQ multiplex PCR; TCRdb's copy has only in-frame clones and lacks some. The data contain 300,000 to 400,000 clones, more than 75% of them seen just once; the ten biggest clones take up just under 6.5%. This CDR3 is built from 16 residues. V was trimmed by 0 bases and J by 8 bases, leaving 20 bases between them. Germline V CDR1 and CDR2: LGHNA, YSLEER. This clonotype was obtained from a woman aged 45-65 years with COVID-19, enrolled during active disease. This chain joins TRBV4-3 and TRBJ2-7; the D gene is possibly TRBD1 (5 bases). The sequenced sample consisted of peripheral blood. The CDR3 is CASSQDGQASTDKQYF. The DNA of the CDR3 is TGCGCCAGCAGCCAAGACGGGCAGGCGTCGACGGACAAGCAGTACTTC.